This entry describes one T cell receptor beta chain. Its specificity is unknown. The sample comes from a study of Ad26.COV2.S vaccination and SARS-CoV-2 variants. Study-wide results and caveats: Vaccine and placebo groups showed comparable non-spike TCR breadth. Analytic work on TCR breadth and depth might have understated the full extent of total T cell responses. Responses of spike-specific T cells (both CD8+ and CD4+) reportedly showed substantial breadth after vaccination.

Clones were sequenced by immunoSEQ multiplex PCR, and TCRdb holds only the in-frame ones, with some missing. The data contain about 350,000 clones, approximately 90% of them singletons. The treatment was: about 20 received Ad26.COV2.S at low or high dose, single or two shots; roughly five received placebo; per-sample allocation not given. Samples analyzed were those drawn on day 63 after the first vaccine or placebo injection. The length of the CDR3 is 17 residues. The V gene end was trimmed by 0 bases and the J gene end by 8 bases; junction bases not matched to a gene: 11. Germline V CDR1 and CDR2: LNHDA, SQIVND (reference sequence).

The gene calls are TRBV19 and TRBJ2-1; 9 bases align to TRBD2. The material sequenced was peripheral blood, taken in a trial of Ad26.COV2.S vaccine versus placebo. The source of this sequence is a person aged 18-65 years who received the Ad26.COV2.S COVID-19 vaccine or a placebo. CDR3 bases: TGTGCCAGTAGTATAGATCGTGGCGGGAGGGTAATATATGAGCAGTTCTTC. It yields the protein CASSIDRGGRVIYEQFF.